These 32 T cell receptor beta chains were sequenced from one sample in a study of cytomegalovirus exposure and HLA in healthy donors. The PCR ran on 60 Vbeta and 13 Jbeta primers. The table came from immunoSEQ multiplex PCR; TCRdb's copy has only in-frame clones and leaves some out. This table has about 120,000 clones, around 83% appearing once. The specimen sequenced was PBMCs. All receptors derive from a man aged 25-40 years in good health and CMV-seropositive.

This clone has just one count. The chain is built from TRBV6-5 and TRBJ2-2; 7 bases match TRBD1. CDR1 is MNHEY, CDR2 SVGAGI, per germline. Germline trimming cut 7 bases from V and 7 bases from J; bases unmatched to any gene: 6. This CDR3 has 13 amino acids. The CDR3 nucleotides are TGTGCCAGCATTAAACCAGGGGGCGGGGAGCTGTTTTTT. Its translation is CASIKPGGGELFF.

The rearrangement joins TRBV5-4 to TRBJ2-4, with D possibly matching TRBD2 (6 bases). This CDR3 contains 16 residues. Trimming left V 0 bases short and J 1 base short, with 11 bases between. The germline CDR1 and CDR2 sequences are SGHNT and YYREEE (reference sequence). CDR3 loop: CASSLDGGRAKNIQYF. As DNA, the CDR3 is TGTGCCAGCAGCTTGGACGGGGGAAGGGCCAAAAACATTCAGTACTTC.

The chain links TRBV2 to TRBJ1-2, with 8 bases lining up with TRBD1. Per germline, CDR1 SNHLY and CDR2 FYNNEI. The CDR3 sequence is 13 residues long. V shed 6 bases and J 8 bases; nucleotides not matched to a gene: 8. As DNA, the CDR3 is TGTGCCAGCAGGGCGGACAGGGAAGGGGGCTACACCTTC. This sequence encodes CASRADREGGYTF.

This clone has a single count. Relative to the germline gene, one junction end is altered; a read error may explain this. V usage is TRBV9 and J usage is TRBJ2-3; possible D gene TRBD1, 5 bases. The CDR3 length is 12 residues. The germline V gene has CDR1 SGDLS and CDR2 YYNGEE. For the CDR3, the DNA is TGTGCCAGCAGCGCGACAGAATTGGCTTTGAATTTT. This encodes CASSATELALNF. Full variable domain (rest looked up from reference TRBV9 and TRBJ2-3): DSGVTQTPKHLITATGQRVTLRCSPRSGDLSVYWYQQSLDQGLQFLIQYYNGEERAKGNILERFSAQQFPDLHSELNLSSLELGDSALYFCASSATELALNFGPGTRLTVL.

The J gene is TRBJ2-7, the V gene TRBV5-4, with D possibly being TRBD1 (5 bases). V was cut by 4 bases and J by 4 bases, with 9 bases left in between. Germline V gene data show CDR1 as SGHNT and CDR2 as YYREEE (reference sequence). The CDR3 sequence is 12 residues long. The CDR3 nucleotides are TGTGCCAGCAGCGCCCCAGGGTACGAGCAGTACTTC. Residues: CASSAPGYEQYF.

The chain links TRBV11-2 to TRBJ2-3; D is ambiguous. Germline V gene data show CDR1 as SGHAT and CDR2 as FQNNGV. This CDR3 spans 12 amino acids. V lost 5 bases and J lost 2, with 5 bases in between. CDR3 in amino acids: CASSHFTDTQYF. As DNA, the CDR3 is TGTGCCAGCAGCCATTTCACAGATACGCAGTATTTT.

This clone was detected only once. The chain joins TRBV28 to TRBJ1-4; 10 nucleotides align to TRBD1. CDR3 size: 16 residues. From germline, CDR1 is MDHEN and CDR2 SYDVKM. V shed 6 bases and J 5 bases; nucleotides not matched to a gene: 9. The DNA for the CDR3 is TGTGCCAGCAGCCGCCACCGACAGGGGGCGAATGAAAAACTGTTTTTT. Translation: CASSRHRQGANEKLFF.

CDR3 DNA sequence: TGTGCCAGTACCCCCTTCGGGAATCAGCCCCAGCATTTT. Protein: CASTPFGNQPQHF. The rearrangement links TRBV6-4 to TRBJ1-5; D uncertain. This CDR3 region has 13 residues. V gave up 9 bases and J gave up 4 bases, with 13 bases separating them. Germline-derived CDR1 and CDR2 are MRHNA and SNTAGT.

DNA for the CDR3: TGTGCCAGCAGCTTACGACAGGGGAAACACAATGAGCAGTTCTTC. This translates into CASSLRQGKHNEQFF. The J gene is TRBJ2-1, the V gene TRBV7-9, with 8 bases that match TRBD1. Germline values: CDR1 SEHNR, CDR2 FQNEAQ (reference sequence). V shed 2 bases and J 5 bases; nucleotides not matched to a gene: 5. This CDR3 has 15 residues.

The chain recombines TRBV7-9 with TRBJ2-5; D is ambiguous. Germline V gives CDR1 SEHNR, CDR2 FQNEAQ (reference sequence). This CDR3 is 15 amino acids long. With 5 bases removed from V and 5 bases from J, the gap between germline ends came to 18 bases. The DNA for the CDR3 is TGTGCCAGCAGCCCTACGTGGGTTCCAGCGGAGACCCAGTACTTC. It encodes CASSPTWVPAETQYF. Using reference TRBV7-9 and TRBJ2-5 for the parts outside the CDR3, the full variable domain is DTGVSQNPRHKITKRGQNVTFRCDPISEHNRLYWYRQTLGQGPEFLTYFQNEAQLEKSRLLSDRFSAERPKGSFSTLEIQRTEQGDSAMYLCASSPTWVPAETQYFGPGTRLLVL.

V gene TRBV5-1 combines with J gene TRBJ1-2; D might be TRBD1 (6 bases). V dropped 0 bases and J dropped 6 bases, with 15 bases sitting between them. CDR1 and CDR2 (germline): SGHRS, YFSETQ. The CDR3 spans 15 residues. This chain's CDR3 is CASSLGGQSRNGYTF. CDR3 in DNA: TGCGCCAGCAGCTTGGGGGGACAATCAAGGAATGGCTACACCTTC.

The chain couples TRBV5-4 to TRBJ1-2; 8 nucleotides line up with TRBD1. In germline, CDR1 is SGHNT, CDR2 YYREEE (reference sequence). The V and J ends lost 3 bases and 5 bases, in that order; junction bases with no gene match: 12. The CDR3 is 16 amino acids. The CDR3 protein is CASSSSGQVRVYGYTF. CDR3 DNA sequence: TGTGCCAGCAGCTCCTCGGGACAGGTCAGAGTTTATGGCTACACCTTC.

The chain employs TRBV4-2 and TRBJ1-5; 10 bases are shared with TRBD1. The CDR3 totals 14 residues. The V and J ends lost 4 bases and 7 bases, in that order; junction bases with no gene match: 4. The germline V gene encodes CDR1 LGHNA and CDR2 YNFKEQ. The CDR3 bases are TGTGCCAGCAGCCGCGGGACAGGGGACCAGCCCCAGCATTTT. Encoded protein: CASSRGTGDQPQHF.

This chain connects TRBV16 to TRBJ1-5, with 10 bases aligning to TRBD1. Germline V gives CDR1 KGHSY, CDR2 FQNENV. J gave up 5 bases and V 4 bases, and 8 bases lay outside the gene matches. The CDR3 loop spans 16 amino acids. Here the CDR3 DNA reads TGTGCCAGCAGCCCCCTAACCGACAGGGGGCATCAGCCCCAGCATTTT. It translates to CASSPLTDRGHQPQHF.

The count of this clone is one. The V and J genes are TRBV19 and TRBJ2-1, with 10 bases aligning to TRBD2. The junction had 1 base not matched to a gene; V was cut back by 2 bases and J by 6 bases. In germline, CDR1 is LNHDA, CDR2 SQIVND (reference sequence). CDR3 size: 14 residues. CDR3 DNA sequence: TGTGCCAGTAGTATAAGGACTAGCGGCAATGAGCAGTTCTTC. It yields the protein CASSIRTSGNEQFF. Full variable domain (rest looked up from reference TRBV19 and TRBJ2-1): DGGITQSPKYLFRKEGQNVTLSCEQNLNHDAMYWYRQDPGQGLRLIYYSQIVNDFQKGDIAEGYSVSREKKESFPLTVTSAQKNPTAFYLCASSIRTSGNEQFFGPGTRLTVL.

In this sample, this clone turned up once. V usage is TRBV7-2 and J usage is TRBJ1-1; D gene ambiguous. V was trimmed by 4 bases and J by 3 bases, leaving 12 bases between them. Germline CDR1 reads SGHTA; CDR2 reads FQGNSA. The CDR3 length is 14 residues. CDR3 residues: CASSYRVGDTEAFF. The CDR3 nucleotides read TGTGCCAGCAGCTACCGGGTGGGTGACACTGAAGCTTTCTTT.

The rearrangement links TRBV5-4 to TRBJ2-2, with 10 bases that match TRBD2. The CDR3 is 16 residues long. The germline CDR1 and CDR2 sequences are SGHNT and YYREEE (reference sequence). Losses at the gene ends were 2 bases for V and 7 bases for J; bases not matched to a gene: 8. CDR3: CASSFVSGRGDGELFF. The CDR3 nucleotides are TGTGCCAGCAGCTTTGTGAGCGGGAGGGGGGACGGGGAGCTGTTTTTT.

This clone was seen a handful of times. Other DNA sequences in this specimen translate into the identical CDR3. This sequence joins TRBV19 and TRBJ2-3, with 12 bases aligning to TRBD2. Germline assignment: CDR1 LNHDA and CDR2 SQIVND (reference sequence). The trim removed 1 base at V and 1 base at J, leaving 0 bases unmatched. The CDR3 extends over 16 amino acids. The CDR3 loop is CASSIGLAGGTDTQYF. Here the CDR3 DNA reads TGTGCCAGTAGTATAGGACTAGCGGGAGGCACAGATACGCAGTATTTT.

This clone occurred a few times. The chain joins TRBV7-9 to TRBJ2-2, with 14 nucleotides matching TRBD2. Germline trimming cut 5 bases from V and 3 bases from J; bases unmatched to any gene: 8. Per germline, CDR1 SEHNR and CDR2 FQNEAQ (reference sequence). CDR3 length equals 18 residues. This CDR3 reads CASSDGLAGGPYTGELFF. The CDR3, as DNA: TGTGCCAGCAGCGACGGACTAGCGGGGGGACCCTACACCGGGGAGCTGTTTTTT. Full variable domain (rest looked up from reference TRBV7-9 and TRBJ2-2): DTGVSQNPRHKITKRGQNVTFRCDPISEHNRLYWYRQTLGQGPEFLTYFQNEAQLEKSRLLSDRFSAERPKGSFSTLEIQRTEQGDSAMYLCASSDGLAGGPYTGELFFGEGSRLTVL.

The chain couples TRBV4-1 to TRBJ1-6; D is possibly TRBD1 (6 bases). Germline values: CDR1 MGHRA, CDR2 YSYEKL. The CDR3 covers 17 residues. V lost 6 bases, J lost 0 bases, and 15 bases lay in between. In DNA, the CDR3 is TGCGCCAGCAGACCCCGACAGGAGAGCTCCTATAATTCACCCCTCCACTTT. Its translation is CASRPRQESSYNSPLHF.

The V gene is TRBV29-1, the J gene TRBJ2-1, with 12 nucleotides matching TRBD2. The V and J ends lost 0 bases and 7 bases, in that order; junction bases with no gene match: 22. The CDR3 totals 21 residues. CDR1 is SQVTM, CDR2 ANQGSEA, per germline. The CDR3 bases are TGCAGCGTTGAAGATGAAGTAACGAGGGGCGCAACTAGCGGGAGGCTGAATGAGCAGTTCTTC. This encodes CSVEDEVTRGATSGRLNEQFF.

The J gene is TRBJ2-3, the V gene TRBV28; perhaps TRBD1 as D (5 bases). The CDR3 spans 13 residues. Germline lookup yields CDR1 MDHEN and CDR2 SYDVKM. V dropped 6 bases and J dropped 0 bases, with 7 bases sitting between them. CDR3 amino acids: CASRDSSTDTQYF. The CDR3 coding sequence is TGTGCCAGCAGAGACAGTAGCACAGATACGCAGTATTTT.

CDR3 in amino acids: CAIRPGTPTDTQYF. In DNA form, the CDR3 reads TGTGCCATCAGACCTGGGACTCCCACAGATACGCAGTATTTT. The chain is built from TRBV10-3 and TRBJ2-3, with a tentative D call TRBD2 (6 bases). The length of the CDR3 is 14 residues. Germline V CDR1 and CDR2: ENHRY, SYGVKD. The V gene lost 6 bases and the J gene lost 2 bases, with 12 bases spanning the gap.

V is TRBV5-6 and J is TRBJ2-1; 11 nucleotides align to TRBD2. CDR3 length: 13 amino acids. The germline V gene has CDR1 SGHDT and CDR2 YYEEEE. J lost 15 bases, V lost 3 bases, and 8 bases had no gene match. CDR3 DNA: TGTGCCAGCAGCTCCCGACTAGCGGGAACGGGGTTCTTC. This sequence encodes CASSSRLAGTGFF.

The CDR3 DNA reads TGTGCCAGCAGCCCGGACAGGGGGGAGGTCTACAATGAGCAGTTCTTC. It yields the protein CASSPDRGEVYNEQFF. The chain carries TRBV7-9 and TRBJ2-1; 10 nucleotides align to TRBD1. CDR3 length: 16 amino acids. Germline values: CDR1 SEHNR, CDR2 FQNEAQ (reference sequence). The trim removed 5 bases at V and 3 bases at J, leaving 7 bases unmatched. Using reference TRBV7-9 and TRBJ2-1 for the parts outside the CDR3, the full variable domain is DTGVSQNPRHKITKRGQNVTFRCDPISEHNRLYWYRQTLGQGPEFLTYFQNEAQLEKSRLLSDRFSAERPKGSFSTLEIQRTEQGDSAMYLCASSPDRGEVYNEQFFGPGTRLTVL.

The chain couples TRBV19 to TRBJ2-1; 8 bases are a match to TRBD1. The J segment lost 7 bases and the V segment lost 3 bases, leaving 8 bases of the junction unmatched. This CDR3 has 15 amino acids. From germline, CDR1 is LNHDA and CDR2 SQIVND (reference sequence). The CDR3 DNA sequence: TGTGCCAGTAGTATGGACAGGGAGTCGGGGAATGAGCAGTTCTTC. Translated: CASSMDRESGNEQFF.

This chain uses TRBV5-1 with TRBJ1-3; unclear D gene. Trimming took 7 bases from V and 4 from J, leaving 12 bases between them. This CDR3 contains 13 residues. Per germline, CDR1 SGHRS and CDR2 YFSETQ. The CDR3 sequence is CASGQESGNTIYF. CDR3 sequence (DNA): TGCGCCAGCGGTCAGGAATCGGGAAACACCATATATTTT.

The chain employs TRBV6-5 and TRBJ1-1; D is unresolved. Germline lookup yields CDR1 MNHEY and CDR2 SVGAGI. The CDR3 length is 14 residues. V was pared by 4 bases and J by 0 bases, with 9 bases between. CDR3 in amino acids: CASSSLAMNTEAFF. The CDR3 DNA is TGTGCCAGCAGTTCCCTAGCCATGAACACTGAAGCTTTCTTT.

The rearrangement links TRBV18 to TRBJ2-7; the D gene is possibly TRBD2 (6 bases). This CDR3 spans 16 amino acids. V shed 3 bases and J shed 0 bases, with 15 bases lying between them. Germline CDR1 reads KGHSH; CDR2 reads LQKENI. The CDR3 is CASSPLWQGGSYEQYF. The CDR3 DNA reads TGTGCCAGCTCACCTTTATGGCAGGGAGGCTCCTACGAGCAGTACTTC.

Only a few counts were recorded for this clone. The chain joins TRBV27 to TRBJ1-1; 9 bases line up with TRBD1. The germline V gene encodes CDR1 MNHEY and CDR2 SMNVEV (reference sequence). Trimming removed 5 bases from V and 11 bases from J; junction bases left unmatched: 9. The CDR3 length is 13 residues. The CDR3 is CASSPPPGTGAFF. CDR3 coding DNA: TGTGCCAGCAGTCCGCCTCCCGGGACAGGGGCTTTCTTT.

The rearrangement uses TRBV5-8 and TRBJ2-1; TRBD2 is a possible D gene (6 bases). Trimming took 0 bases from V and 7 from J, leaving 14 bases between them. Germline assignment: CDR1 SGHTS and CDR2 YDEGEE. The CDR3 spans 15 residues. This CDR3 reads CASSLVRGTPNEQFF. The CDR3 DNA follows: TGTGCCAGCAGCTTGGTCCGGGGGACTCCGAATGAGCAGTTCTTC.

This clone was observed once. The J gene is TRBJ2-5, the V gene TRBV27, with D possibly being TRBD2 (7 bases). The V end lost 2 bases, the J end lost 5 bases, and 15 bases lay between the germline ends. The CDR3 consists of 15 residues. The V gene's germline CDR1 is MNHEY and CDR2 SMNVEV (reference sequence). CDR3 sequence reads: CASSLGGALGETQYF. As DNA, the CDR3 is TGTGCCAGCAGTTTAGGGGGGGCGTTAGGTGAGACCCAGTACTTC.